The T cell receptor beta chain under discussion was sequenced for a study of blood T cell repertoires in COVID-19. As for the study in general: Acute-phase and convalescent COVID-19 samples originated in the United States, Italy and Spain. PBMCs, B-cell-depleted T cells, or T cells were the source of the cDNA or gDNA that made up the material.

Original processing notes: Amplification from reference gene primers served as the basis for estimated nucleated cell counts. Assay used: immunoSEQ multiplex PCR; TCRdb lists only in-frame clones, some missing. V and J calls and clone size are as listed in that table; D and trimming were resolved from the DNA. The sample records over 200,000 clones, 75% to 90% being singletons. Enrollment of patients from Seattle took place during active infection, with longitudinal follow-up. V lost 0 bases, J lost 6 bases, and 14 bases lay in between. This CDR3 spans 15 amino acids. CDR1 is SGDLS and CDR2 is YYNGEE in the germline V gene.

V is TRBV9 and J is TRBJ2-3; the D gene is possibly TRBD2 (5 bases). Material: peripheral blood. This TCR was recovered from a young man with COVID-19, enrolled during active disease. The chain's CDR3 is CASSVGAAIMDTQYF. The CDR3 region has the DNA TGTGCCAGCAGCGTAGGAGCGGCTATTATGGATACGCAGTATTTT. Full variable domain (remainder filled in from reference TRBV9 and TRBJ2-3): DSGVTQTPKHLITATGQRVTLRCSPRSGDLSVYWYQQSLDQGLQFLIQYYNGEERAKGNILERFSAQQFPDLHSELNLSSLELGDSALYFCASSVGAAIMDTQYFGPGTRLTVL.